This T cell receptor (beta chain) was obtained from a study of T cell repertoires in cytomegalovirus infection. Looking at the study overall: Epitope selection comprised recently identified HLA-C-restricted CMV epitopes and well-studied HLA-B-restricted CMV epitopes. From public TCR beta signatures came an indication of both CMV infection and matching HLA type.

Each CDR3 protein is one row after TCRdb ran MiXCR on the reads. The table shows some 800,000 distinct CDR3 sequences, with roughly 33% occurring only once. In its sample, this clonotype was seen many times. Its antigen is undetermined. V was clipped by 6 bases and J by 3 bases; unmatched bases: 7. Germline values: CDR1 SGHTA, CDR2 FQGNSA. This CDR3 region has 15 residues. The input for sequencing was cultured CD8+ T cells from PBMCs, taken from culture after CMV antigen stimulation. V and J are TRBV7-2 and TRBJ2-3, with 9 nucleotides matching TRBD2. This receptor was taken from a human donor in good health (CMV status not recorded). Some clones in this sample may be carry-over from other donors' samples. The CDR3 sequence is CASSLTSGPTDTQYF. CDR3 bases: TGTGCCAGCAGTCTCACTAGCGGGCCGACAGATACGCAGTATTTT.